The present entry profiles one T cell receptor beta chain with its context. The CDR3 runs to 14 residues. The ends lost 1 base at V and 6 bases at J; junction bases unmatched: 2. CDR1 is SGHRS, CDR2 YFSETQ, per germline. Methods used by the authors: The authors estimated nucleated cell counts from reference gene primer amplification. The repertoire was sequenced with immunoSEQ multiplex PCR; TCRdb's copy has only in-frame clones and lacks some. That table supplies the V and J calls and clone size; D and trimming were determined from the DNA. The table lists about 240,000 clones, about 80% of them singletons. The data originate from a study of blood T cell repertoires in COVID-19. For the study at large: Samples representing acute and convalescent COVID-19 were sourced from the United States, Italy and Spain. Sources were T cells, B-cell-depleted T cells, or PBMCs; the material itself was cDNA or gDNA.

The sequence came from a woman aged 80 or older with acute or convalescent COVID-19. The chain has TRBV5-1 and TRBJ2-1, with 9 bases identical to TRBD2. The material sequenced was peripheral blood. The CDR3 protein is CASSLSTSGNEQFF. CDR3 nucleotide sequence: TGCGCCAGCAGCTTGTCGACTAGCGGCAATGAGCAGTTCTTC.